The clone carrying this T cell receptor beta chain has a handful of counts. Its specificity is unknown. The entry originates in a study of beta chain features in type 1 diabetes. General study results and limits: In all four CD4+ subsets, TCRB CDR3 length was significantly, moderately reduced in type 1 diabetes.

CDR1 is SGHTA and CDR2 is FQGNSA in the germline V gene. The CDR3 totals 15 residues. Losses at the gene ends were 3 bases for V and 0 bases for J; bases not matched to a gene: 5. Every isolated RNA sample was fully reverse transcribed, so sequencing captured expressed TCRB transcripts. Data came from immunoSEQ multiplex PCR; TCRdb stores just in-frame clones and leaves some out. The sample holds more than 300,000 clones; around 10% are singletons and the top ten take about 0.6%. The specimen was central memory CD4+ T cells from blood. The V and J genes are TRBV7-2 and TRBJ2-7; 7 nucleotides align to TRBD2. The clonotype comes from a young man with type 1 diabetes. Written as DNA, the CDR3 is TGTGCCAGCAGCTTGGGACTAATTATCTCCTACGAGCAGTACTTC. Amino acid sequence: CASSLGLIISYEQYF.